Each of the 21 T cell receptor beta chains below was sequenced from the same sample in a study of T cells in Graves' hyperthyroidism and ophthalmopathy. Amplified TCR beta CDR3 regions derived from RNA transcripts. During a first-round RT-PCR of the TCR CDR3, the HTBI primer set was used. MiXCR, run by TCRdb on the multiplex PCR reads, gives a single entry per CDR3 protein. The sample contains a few hundred thousand distinct CDR3 sequences, about 15% of which appear only once. The sequenced material came from blood. These receptors all stem from a woman aged 25 to 45 with Graves' hyperthyroidism.

V is TRBV19 and J is TRBJ2-6; possibly TRBD1 or TRBD2 for D (6 bases each). Germline CDR1 is LNHDA and CDR2 is SQIVND (reference sequence). V was trimmed by 0 bases and J by 0 bases, leaving 12 bases between them. CDR3 length: 18 amino acids. The CDR3 protein is CASSIDRRGASGANVLTF. The CDR3 coding sequence is TGTGCCAGTAGTATAGATCGAAGGGGGGCCTCTGGGGCCAACGTCCTGACTTTC.

The chain joins TRBV5-6 to TRBJ1-2, with TRBD1 as a possible D gene (6 bases). V was trimmed by 0 bases and J by 4 bases, leaving 13 bases between them. This CDR3 is built from 15 residues. The germline V gene has CDR1 SGHDT and CDR2 YYEEEE. CDR3 protein: CASSLARTDTYGYTF. CDR3 nucleotide sequence: TGTGCCAGCAGCTTGGCAAGGACAGACACCTATGGCTACACCTTC.

This clonotype was observed at least ten times. CDR3 DNA sequence: TGTGCCAGCAGCTCGGGACAGGGCATCACAGATACGCAGTATTTT. Protein sequence: CASSSGQGITDTQYF. The V gene is TRBV7-9, the J gene TRBJ2-3, with 9 bases identical to TRBD1. Germline CDR1 is SEHNR and CDR2 is FQNEAQ (reference sequence). V lost 4 bases and J lost 2; bases outside the gene matches: 4. CDR3 length: 15 amino acids.

Remarks on this clonotype: A read error may explain this, as a much larger clone is one base away. The V and J genes are TRBV18 and TRBJ2-2, with 7 bases fitting TRBD1. CDR3 length equals 15 residues. CDR1 and CDR2 (germline): KGHSH, LQKENI. The CDR3 reads CAGSPSTGDTGELFF. In DNA, the CDR3 is TGTGCCGGCTCACCCAGCACAGGGGACACCGGGGAGCTGTTTTTT.

In its sample, this clonotype was seen many times. The rearrangement uses TRBV12-3 or TRBV12-4 and TRBJ1-2; 9 nucleotides align to TRBD1. The CDR3 is made up of 14 amino acids. V dropped 6 bases and J dropped 8; count of bases not matched to a gene: 10. The CDR3 loop is CASSGTGLFKGYTF. CDR3 in DNA: TGTGCCAGCAGCGGGACAGGGCTGTTTAAGGGCTACACCTTC.

This clonotype appeared many times. The chain is built from TRBV7-2 and TRBJ1-1, with 7 bases lining up with TRBD1. The V gene's germline CDR1 is SGHTA and CDR2 FQGNSA. With 1 base clipped from V and 4 bases from J, the junction kept 6 bases outside the gene matches. This CDR3 is 15 amino acids long. CDR3 DNA sequence: TGTGCCAGCAGCTTAGAGACAGGGAGGAGCACTGAAGCTTTCTTT. Encoded protein: CASSLETGRSTEAFF.

This clonotype occurred a few times. This rearrangement joins TRBV6-2 or TRBV6-3 to TRBJ2-7; perhaps D is TRBD1 or TRBD2 (6 bases each). V was cut by 0 bases and J by 5 bases, with 20 bases left in between. CDR1 and CDR2 from the germline V gene are MNHEY and SVGEGT. The CDR3 contains 17 residues. CDR3: CASSYSIPGGDLDEQYF. The CDR3 coding sequence is TGTGCCAGCAGTTACTCGATTCCCGGGGGCGATTTAGACGAGCAGTACTTC.

The V gene is TRBV7-6, the J gene TRBJ2-2; tentatively, D is TRBD1 (5 bases). V was shortened by 4 bases and J by 1 base, with 13 bases between the two germline ends. Germline V gene data show CDR1 as SGHVS and CDR2 as FNYEAQ. This CDR3 comprises 16 residues. CDR3 DNA: TGTGCCAGCAGCTGGAGACAGTGGGAGAACACCGGGGAGCTGTTTTTT. This encodes CASSWRQWENTGELFF.

The chain joins TRBV19 to TRBJ2-3; 7 nucleotides line up with TRBD1. Germline values: CDR1 LNHDA, CDR2 SQIVND (reference sequence). The CDR3 totals 14 residues. The V and J ends lost 5 bases and 1 base, in that order; junction bases with no gene match: 3. CDR3 DNA: TGTGCCAGTAGTGTCCAGGGGGGCACAGATACGCAGTATTTT. Amino acid sequence: CASSVQGGTDTQYF. Full variable domain (missing parts from reference TRBV19 and TRBJ2-3): DGGITQSPKYLFRKEGQNVTLSCEQNLNHDAMYWYRQDPGQGLRLIYYSQIVNDFQKGDIAEGYSVSREKKESFPLTVTSAQKNPTAFYLCASSVQGGTDTQYFGPGTRLTVL.

This clonotype was observed many times. V and J are TRBV12-3 or TRBV12-4 and TRBJ2-7; D call uncertain. The CDR3 runs 14 residues. The V end was cut by 6 bases, the J end by 3 bases, with 15 bases between. The DNA for the CDR3 is TGTGCCAGCAGACTCGATAATAAGGGCTACGAGCAGTACTTC. Translating gives CASRLDNKGYEQYF.

Regarding this clonotype: This may be a read error: a much more frequent sequence differs by one nucleotide. V is TRBV27 and J is TRBJ2-7; D perhaps matches TRBD2 (5 bases). With 8 bases removed from V and 5 bases from J, the gap between germline ends came to 19 bases. The CDR3 runs to 14 residues. Germline V lookup: CDR1 MNHEY, CDR2 SMNVEV (reference sequence). Here the CDR3 DNA reads TGTGCCAGCGGTCCCCGGGAAGGGAACCACGAGCAGTACTTC. Protein: CASGPREGNHEQYF.

At least ten counts were recorded for this clonotype. This chain uses TRBV9 with TRBJ2-7; 7 bases agree with TRBD2. Germline loops: CDR1 SGDLS, CDR2 YYNGEE. This CDR3 contains 16 residues. The V gene end was trimmed by 4 bases and the J gene end by 7 bases; junction bases not matched to a gene: 17. CDR3 DNA sequence: TGTGCCAGCAGCCCCTGGGAAGGAGCGGGACTGGGGGAGCAGTACTTC. This translates into CASSPWEGAGLGEQYF.

V gene TRBV27 combines with J gene TRBJ2-1, with D perhaps matching TRBD1 or TRBD2 (5 bases each). The CDR3 has 12 residues. V shed 4 bases and J shed 8 bases, with 9 bases lying between them. Looked up from germline, CDR1 is MNHEY and CDR2 is SMNVEV (reference sequence). CDR3 DNA: TGTGCCAGCAGTTGGTCGGGGCATGAGCAGTTCTTC. Its protein product is CASSWSGHEQFF.

This clonotype occurred a few times. The rearrangement links TRBV11-2 to TRBJ2-3, with 7 bases identical to TRBD2. This CDR3 is built from 15 residues. V lost 4 bases and J lost 1; bases outside the gene matches: 5. The V gene's germline CDR1 is SGHAT and CDR2 FQNNGV. CDR3 in amino acids: CASSWRGTGTDTQYF. The CDR3 nucleotides read TGTGCCAGCAGCTGGCGGGGGACGGGCACAGATACGCAGTATTTT. Drawing the rest from reference TRBV11-2 and TRBJ2-3, the complete variable domain is EAGVAQSPRYKIIEKRQSVAFWCNPISGHATLYWYQQILGQGPKLLIQFQNNGVVDDSQLPKDRFSAERLKGVDSTLKIQPAKLEDSAVYLCASSWRGTGTDTQYFGPGTRLTVL.

This clonotype was observed many times. The gene calls are TRBV7-9 and TRBJ2-7; 7 bases agree with TRBD1. The CDR3 has 15 residues. CDR1 and CDR2 from the germline V gene are SEHNR and FQNEAQ (reference sequence). Trimming removed 5 bases from V and 0 bases from J; junction bases left unmatched: 7. This CDR3 reads CASSHRQGISYEQYF. The CDR3, as DNA: TGTGCCAGCAGCCACCGACAGGGAATCTCCTACGAGCAGTACTTC.

To note about this clonotype: A read error may explain this, as a much larger clone is one base away. This chain links TRBV7-2 with TRBJ2-1, with TRBD1 identical over 7 bases. The V gene's germline CDR1 is SGHTA and CDR2 FQGNSA. The CDR3 is 16 amino acids. V lost 5 bases, J lost 9 bases, and 16 bases stayed unmatched. CDR3 in amino acids: CASSRIDRASLVEQFF. The CDR3 coding sequence is TGTGCCAGCAGCCGCATCGACAGGGCCTCTTTGGTTGAGCAGTTCTTC.

The rearrangement uses TRBV6-1 and TRBJ2-1, with D unresolved. V dropped 8 bases and J dropped 3 bases, with 14 bases sitting between them. Germline V gives CDR1 MNHNS, CDR2 SASEGT. The CDR3 runs 14 residues. The CDR3 reads CASDGGDLYNEQFF. The DNA of the CDR3 is TGTGCCAGCGACGGCGGAGATCTCTACAATGAGCAGTTCTTC.

The chain joins TRBV10-3 to TRBJ1-2, with TRBD1 as a possible D gene (5 bases). V lost 7 bases and J 5 bases, leaving 17 bases between the germline ends. In germline, CDR1 is ENHRY, CDR2 SYGVKD. This CDR3 region has 14 residues. The CDR3 sequence is CAITDGGGGYGYTF. For the CDR3, the DNA is TGTGCCATCACCGACGGTGGGGGAGGTTATGGCTACACCTTC.

Of note for this clonotype: Just one base apart from a much larger clone, this may be a read error. CDR3 region: CASSPTFSETQYF. The CDR3 DNA is TGTGCCAGCAGCCCAACGTTTTCCGAGACCCAGTACTTC. The chain employs TRBV11-2 and TRBJ2-5, with D unresolved. CDR1 is SGHAT and CDR2 is FQNNGV in the germline V gene. This CDR3 spans 13 amino acids. The V end was cut by 5 bases, the J end by 5 bases, with 12 bases between.

This clonotype has at least ten counts. The chain couples TRBV20-1 to TRBJ2-1, with 7 nucleotides matching TRBD2. Germline CDR1 and CDR2: DFQATT and SNEGSKA (reference sequence). The CDR3 extends over 13 amino acids. After removal of 1 base from V and 9 bases from J, the junction contained 6 bases not matched to a gene. The CDR3 is CSARGFTGGEQFF. For the CDR3, the DNA is TGCAGTGCTAGAGGATTTACGGGGGGTGAGCAGTTCTTC.

This clonotype was seen repeatedly, ten times or more. V is TRBV18 and J is TRBJ2-1; D not resolved. The CDR3 contains 13 residues. Germline-derived CDR1 and CDR2 are KGHSH and LQKENI. The ends were cut back, 3 bases at V and 9 bases at J, with 12 bases in the middle. The CDR3 DNA sequence: TGTGCCAGCTCACCCGACCAGTGGAGTGAGCAGTTCTTC. Translating it yields CASSPDQWSEQFF.